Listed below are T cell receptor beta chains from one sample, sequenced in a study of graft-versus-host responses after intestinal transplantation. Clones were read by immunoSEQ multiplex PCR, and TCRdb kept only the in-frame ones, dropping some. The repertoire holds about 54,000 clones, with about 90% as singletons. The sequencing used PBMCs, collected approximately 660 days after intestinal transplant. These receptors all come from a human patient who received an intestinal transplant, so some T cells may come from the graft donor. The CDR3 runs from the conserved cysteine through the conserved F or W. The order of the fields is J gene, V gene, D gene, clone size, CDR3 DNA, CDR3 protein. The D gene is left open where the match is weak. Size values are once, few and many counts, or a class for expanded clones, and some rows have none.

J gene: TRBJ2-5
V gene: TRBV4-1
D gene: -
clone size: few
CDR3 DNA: TGCGCCAGCAGCGGCCAGACCAGGGATAAGCAAGAGACCCAGTACTTC
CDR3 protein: CASSGQTRDKQETQYF

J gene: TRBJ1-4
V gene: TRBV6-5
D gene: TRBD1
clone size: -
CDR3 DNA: TGTGCCAGCAGCTTCGACAGGGGAAGAGAAAAACTGTTTTTT
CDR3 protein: CASSFDRGREKLFF

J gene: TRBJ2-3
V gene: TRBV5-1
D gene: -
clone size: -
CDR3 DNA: TGCGCCAGCAGCTTAGCACTACTCGGGTTTACAGATACGCAGTATTTT
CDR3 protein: CASSLALLGFTDTQYF

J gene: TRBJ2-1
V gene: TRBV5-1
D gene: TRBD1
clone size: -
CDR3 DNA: TGCGCCAGCAGCTTGGGGGACAGGGGGCGATACAATGAGCAGTTCTTC
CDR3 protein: CASSLGDRGRYNEQFF

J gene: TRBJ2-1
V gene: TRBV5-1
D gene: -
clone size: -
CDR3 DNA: TGCGCCAGCAGCTTGGCCGGGGATGAGCAGTTCTTC
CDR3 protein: CASSLAGDEQFF

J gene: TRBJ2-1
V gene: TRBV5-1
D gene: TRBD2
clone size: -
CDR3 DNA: TGCGCCAGCAGCGATAATCGGGGCGCAGCGGGGGGATACAATGAGCAGTTCTTC
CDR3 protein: CASSDNRGAAGGYNEQFF

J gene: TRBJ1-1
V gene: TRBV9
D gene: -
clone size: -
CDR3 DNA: TGTGCCAGCAGCGTAGCCAGGGACGACACTGAAGCTTTCTTT
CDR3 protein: CASSVARDDTEAFF

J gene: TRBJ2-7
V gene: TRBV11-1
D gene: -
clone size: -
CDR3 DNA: TGTGCCAGCAGCTTATTACGCAGTCACGAGCAGTACTTC
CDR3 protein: CASSLLRSHEQYF

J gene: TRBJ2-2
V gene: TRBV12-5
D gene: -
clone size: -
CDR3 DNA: TGTGCTAGTGGTTTGGTTGACTGGGAGCATTCCGGGGAGCTGTTTTTT
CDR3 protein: CASGLVDWEHSGELFF

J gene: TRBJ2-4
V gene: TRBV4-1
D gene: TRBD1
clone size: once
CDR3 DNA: TGCGCCAGCAGCCAGCAGGGGGCGGGAAACATTCAGTACTTC
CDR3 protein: CASSQQGAGNIQYF

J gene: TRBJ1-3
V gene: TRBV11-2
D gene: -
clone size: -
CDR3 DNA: TGTGCCAGCAGCCGACAGCCTTCTGGAAACACCATATATTTT
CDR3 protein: CASSRQPSGNTIYF

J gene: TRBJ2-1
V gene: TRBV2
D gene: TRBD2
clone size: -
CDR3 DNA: TGTGCCAGCAGTGAGGGACTAGCTTTTCGTGAGCAGTTCTTC
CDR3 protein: CASSEGLAFREQFF

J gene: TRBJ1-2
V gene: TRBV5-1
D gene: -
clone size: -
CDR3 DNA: TGCGCCAGCAGGGAGTACAGTTCGGGTGGCTACACCTTC
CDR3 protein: CASREYSSGGYTF

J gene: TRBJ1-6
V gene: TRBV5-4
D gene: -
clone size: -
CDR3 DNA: TGTGCCAGCAGCTTAGGTGATTCTGGGAGTTCACCCCTCCACTTT
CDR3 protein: CASSLGDSGSSPLHF

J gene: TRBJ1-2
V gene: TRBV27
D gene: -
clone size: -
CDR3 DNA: TGTGCCACCAGGGGAACAGCCCTCTATGGCTACACCTTC
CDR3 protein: CATRGTALYGYTF

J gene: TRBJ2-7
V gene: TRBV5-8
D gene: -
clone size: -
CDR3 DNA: TGTGCCAGCAGCTTGGTAAGGGTTTTGCCTAGCGAGCAGTACTTC
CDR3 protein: CASSLVRVLPSEQYF

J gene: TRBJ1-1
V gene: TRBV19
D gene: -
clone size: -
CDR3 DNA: TGTGCCAGTAGCCCTCTGGCGGGCACTGAAGCTTTCTTT
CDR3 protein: CASSPLAGTEAFF

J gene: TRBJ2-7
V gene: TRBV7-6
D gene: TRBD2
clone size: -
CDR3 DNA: TGTGCCAGCAGCTCGAGAGCGTTTGCGGGGGGAGGCGAGCAGTACTTC
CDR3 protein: CASSSRAFAGGGEQYF

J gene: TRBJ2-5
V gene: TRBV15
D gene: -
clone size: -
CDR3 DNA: TGTGCCACCAGCAGAGAAACAGCTTTGCAAGAGACCCAGTACTTC
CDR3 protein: CATSRETALQETQYF

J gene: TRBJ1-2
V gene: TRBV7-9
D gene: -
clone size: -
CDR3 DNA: TGTGCCAGCACCGTCGGAACAGCGTCCTATGGCTACACCTTC
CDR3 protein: CASTVGTASYGYTF

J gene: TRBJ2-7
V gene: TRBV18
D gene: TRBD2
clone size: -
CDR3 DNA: TGTGCCAGCTCACCGATTAGCGGGGCGGACTCCTACGAGCAGTACTTC
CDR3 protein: CASSPISGADSYEQYF

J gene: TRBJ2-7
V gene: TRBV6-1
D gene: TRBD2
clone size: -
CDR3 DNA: TGTGCCAGCAGTGAAGCTGGCGGGGGTTATTACGAGCAGTACTTC
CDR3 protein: CASSEAGGGYYEQYF

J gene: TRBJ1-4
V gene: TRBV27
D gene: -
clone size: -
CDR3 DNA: TGTGCCAGCAGTTTCCAGGGGTGGGCTAATGAAAAACTGTTTTTT
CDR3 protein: CASSFQGWANEKLFF

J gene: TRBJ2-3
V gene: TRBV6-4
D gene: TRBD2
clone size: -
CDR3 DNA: TGTGCCAGCAGTGGCGGGGGGGCCACAGATACGCAGTATTTT
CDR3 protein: CASSGGGATDTQYF

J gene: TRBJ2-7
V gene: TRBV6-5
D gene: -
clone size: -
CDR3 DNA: TGTGCCAGCACGGGTGGCTACGAGCAGTACTTC
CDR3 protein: CASTGGYEQYF

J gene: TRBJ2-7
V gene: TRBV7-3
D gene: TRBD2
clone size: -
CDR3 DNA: TGTGCCAGCAGTTTCAGCGGGGGGCCATCCTACGAGCAGTACTTC
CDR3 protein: CASSFSGGPSYEQYF

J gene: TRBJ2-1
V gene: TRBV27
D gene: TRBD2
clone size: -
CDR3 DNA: TGTGCCAGCAGTTTCCTTGGTGGCGGGGGGCCCCTGGATGAGCAGTTCTTC
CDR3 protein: CASSFLGGGGPLDEQFF

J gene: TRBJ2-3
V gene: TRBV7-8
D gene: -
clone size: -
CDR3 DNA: TGTGCCAGCAGCTTGACGACTGAAGATACGCAGTATTTT
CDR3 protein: CASSLTTEDTQYF

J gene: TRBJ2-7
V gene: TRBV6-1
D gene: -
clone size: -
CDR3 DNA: TGTGCCAGCAGTGAGGAGGCTAGCAGAAGGTACGAGCAGTACTTC
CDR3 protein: CASSEEASRRYEQYF

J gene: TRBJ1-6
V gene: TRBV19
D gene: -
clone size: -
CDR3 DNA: TGTGCCAGTAGTATAGGCCAGATGGATTCACCCCTCCACTTT
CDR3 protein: CASSIGQMDSPLHF

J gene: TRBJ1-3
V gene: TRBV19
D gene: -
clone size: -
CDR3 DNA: TGTGCCAGTACCCCGCGACCGACAACTGGAAACACCATATATTTT
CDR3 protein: CASTPRPTTGNTIYF

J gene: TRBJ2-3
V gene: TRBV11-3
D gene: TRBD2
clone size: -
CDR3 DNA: TGTGCCAGCGGGGGGACTAGCGGGGACTCTAGCACAGATACGCAGTATTTT
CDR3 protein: CASGGTSGDSSTDTQYF

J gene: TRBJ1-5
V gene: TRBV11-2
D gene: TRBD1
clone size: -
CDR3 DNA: TGTGCCAGCAGCCCCAGGGGGAGCGGTCAGCCCCAGCATTTT
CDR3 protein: CASSPRGSGQPQHF

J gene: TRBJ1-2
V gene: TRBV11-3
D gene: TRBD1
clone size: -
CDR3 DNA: TGTGCCAGCAGCCGAGGGGGCTTTTTCAAGGACTATGGCTACACCTTC
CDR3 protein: CASSRGGFFKDYGYTF

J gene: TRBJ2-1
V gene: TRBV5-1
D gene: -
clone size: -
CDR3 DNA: TGCGCCAGCAGCGGAGCACAGGGCGGTTTGGTAGGTGAGCAGTTCTTC
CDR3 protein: CASSGAQGGLVGEQFF

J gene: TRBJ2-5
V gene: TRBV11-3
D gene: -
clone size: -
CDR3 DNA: TGTGCCAGCAGCCCAAGACAGGGGAGGGGAGAGACCCAGTACTTC
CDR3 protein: CASSPRQGRGETQYF

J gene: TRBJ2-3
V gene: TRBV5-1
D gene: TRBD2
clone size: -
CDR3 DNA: TGCGCCAGCAGCTTCCGACGGGGGGCAGATACGCAGTATTTT
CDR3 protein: CASSFRRGADTQYF

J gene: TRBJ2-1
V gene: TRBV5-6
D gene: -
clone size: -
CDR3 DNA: TGTGCCAGCAGCTGGAGCAATGAGCAGTTCTTC
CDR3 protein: CASSWSNEQFF

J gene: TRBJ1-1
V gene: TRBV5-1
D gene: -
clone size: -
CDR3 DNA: TGCGCCAGCAGCCTTCAGAACAGGGAGACTGAAGCTTTCTTT
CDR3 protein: CASSLQNRETEAFF

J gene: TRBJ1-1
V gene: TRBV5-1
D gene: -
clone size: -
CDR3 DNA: TGCGCCAGCAGCTTGGCGGGGCGAACTGAAGCTTTCTTT
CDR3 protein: CASSLAGRTEAFF

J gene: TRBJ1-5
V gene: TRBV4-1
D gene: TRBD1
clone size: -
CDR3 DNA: TGCGCCAGCAGCCCAACAGGGGATAGCAATCAGCCCCAGCATTTT
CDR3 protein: CASSPTGDSNQPQHF

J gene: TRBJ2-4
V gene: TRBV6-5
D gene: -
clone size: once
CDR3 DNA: TGTGCCAGCAGTTCAGGGCCCAAAAACATTCAGTACTTC
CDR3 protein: CASSSGPKNIQYF

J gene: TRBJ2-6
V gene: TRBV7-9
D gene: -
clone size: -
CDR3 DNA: TGTGCCAGCAGCCTACAGGGGGGGCCCTCTGGGGCCAACGTCCTGACTTTC
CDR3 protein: CASSLQGGPSGANVLTF

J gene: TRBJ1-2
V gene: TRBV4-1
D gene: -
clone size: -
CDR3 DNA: TGCGCCAGCACCTTTAGACAGCCGGGCTATGGCTACACCTTC
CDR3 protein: CASTFRQPGYGYTF

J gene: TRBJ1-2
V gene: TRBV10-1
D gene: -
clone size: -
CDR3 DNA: TGCGCCAGCAGTGAGTCGAGAGGGTACGGCTACACCTTC
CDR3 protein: CASSESRGYGYTF

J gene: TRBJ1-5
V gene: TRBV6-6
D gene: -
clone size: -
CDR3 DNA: TGTGCCAGCAGTTACTCCCGGGACGGCTATCAGCCCCAGCATTTT
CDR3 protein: CASSYSRDGYQPQHF

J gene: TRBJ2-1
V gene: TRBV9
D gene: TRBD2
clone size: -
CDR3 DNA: TGTGCCAGCAGCCCTAGCGGGGGGGCCATAGGTCTGAAAAATGAGCAGTTCTTC
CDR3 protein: CASSPSGGAIGLKNEQFF

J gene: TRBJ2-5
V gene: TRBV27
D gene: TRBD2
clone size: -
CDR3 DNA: TGTGCCAGCAGCCGTAGCGGGGGGGCGGTGGAGACCCAGTACTTC
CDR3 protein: CASSRSGGAVETQYF